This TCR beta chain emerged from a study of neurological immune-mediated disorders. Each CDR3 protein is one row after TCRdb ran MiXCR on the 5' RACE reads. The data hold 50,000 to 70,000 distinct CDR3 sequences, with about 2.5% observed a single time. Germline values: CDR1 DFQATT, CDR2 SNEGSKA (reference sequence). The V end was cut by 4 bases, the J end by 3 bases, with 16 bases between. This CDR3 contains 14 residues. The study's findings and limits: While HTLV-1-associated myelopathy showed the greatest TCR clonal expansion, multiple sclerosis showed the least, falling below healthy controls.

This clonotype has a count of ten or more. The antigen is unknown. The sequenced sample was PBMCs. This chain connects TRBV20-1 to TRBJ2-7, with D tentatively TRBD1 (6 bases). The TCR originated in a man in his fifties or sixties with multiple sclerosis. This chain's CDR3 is CSAIHGGRGYEQYF. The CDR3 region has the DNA TGCAGTGCTATTCACGGCGGCAGGGGCTACGAGCAGTACTTC.